This T cell receptor beta chain was identified during a study of shared clonotypes between healthy human individuals. The CDR3 has 14 residues. V lost 4 bases and J lost 2, with 13 bases in between. The V gene's germline CDR1 is SGHRS and CDR2 YFSETQ. Sequenced by immunoSEQ multiplex PCR; TCRdb stores in-frame clones only, minus some. The data hold roughly 700,000 clones, with under 80% observed a single time. The source material was memory CD4+ T cells sorted from blood. Subset noted: CD45RA-negative fraction. The J gene is TRBJ2-7, the V gene TRBV5-1; possible D gene TRBD1, 6 bases. The sequence derives from a woman aged 30 to 39 in good health. The CDR3, as DNA: TGCGCCAGCAGCGTTGCGGACAGAGCCTACGAGCAGTACTTC. Translation gives CASSVADRAYEQYF.